The 10 T cell receptor beta chains reported below all come from one sample, sequenced in a study of response to subunit inactivated influenza vaccine. Using its own MiXCR run on the RT-PCR reads, TCRdb lists one record per CDR3 protein. The table lists around 850,000 distinct CDR3 sequences, around a sixth of them singletons. The source material was PBMCs from blood, sampled about 5 days after vaccination. The origin of the receptors is a man aged 45-60 years who received an inactivated influenza vaccine.

The chain employs TRBV11-2 and TRBJ2-1, with D perhaps given as TRBD1 or TRBD2 (5 bases each). The CDR3 extends over 13 amino acids. Germline values: CDR1 SGHAT, CDR2 FQNNGV. Trimming removed 5 bases at V and 9 bases at J, with 14 bases between. The CDR3 sequence is CASSLGARGEQFF. In nucleotides, the CDR3 is TGTGCCAGCAGCCTCGGGGCTAGGGGTGAGCAGTTCTTC.

V usage is TRBV7-2 and J usage is TRBJ1-6; 7 positions agree with TRBD1. V shed 4 bases, J shed 9 bases, and the junction held 12 bases outside the gene matches. CDR1 and CDR2 from the germline V gene are SGHTA and FQGNSA. This CDR3 spans 16 amino acids. The CDR3 coding sequence is TGTGCCAGCAGCTCCAGGGGGGGTCTCGGGAGTTCACCCCTCCACTTT. This sequence encodes CASSSRGGLGSSPLHF.

This clonotype was picked up a small number of times. The chain recombines TRBV29-1 with TRBJ2-7; TRBD2 aligns across 8 bases. Trimming removed 6 bases from V and 1 base from J; junction bases left unmatched: 14. This CDR3 has 16 residues. Germline lookup yields CDR1 SQVTM and CDR2 ANQGSEA. CDR3 region: CSVGSSGLTPSYEQYF. The DNA for the CDR3 is TGCAGCGTAGGTTCTAGCGGGCTCACTCCTTCCTACGAGCAGTACTTC.

This clonotype was detected only a few times. This sequence joins TRBV28 and TRBJ2-7; perhaps D is TRBD1 or TRBD2 (5 bases each). Germline V gives CDR1 MDHEN, CDR2 SYDVKM. CDR3 length: 14 amino acids. Trimming removed 7 bases from V and 7 bases from J, with 20 bases in between. The chain's CDR3 is CASTEGSILQEQYF. DNA of the CDR3: TGTGCCAGCACCGAGGGGTCTATCCTACAGGAGCAGTACTTC.

This clonotype was observed a handful of times. DNA for the CDR3: TGTGCCAGCAGCTTAGGACCCCGGGGGAAGTCCTACAATGAGCAGTTCTTC. It yields the protein CASSLGPRGKSYNEQFF. The chain carries TRBV7-6 and TRBJ2-1; TRBD2 might be the D (6 bases). V was pared by 1 base and J by 1 base, with 14 bases between. CDR3 length equals 17 residues. Germline values: CDR1 SGHVS, CDR2 FNYEAQ.

This clonotype was seen a handful of times. The chain carries TRBV9 and TRBJ2-3; 8 bases are a match to TRBD1. The CDR3 runs to 14 residues. Losses at the gene ends were 0 bases for V and 6 bases for J; bases not matched to a gene: 3. Germline loops: CDR1 SGDLS, CDR2 YYNGEE. The CDR3 spells CASSVAGGEDTQYF. The CDR3 nucleotides read TGTGCCAGCAGCGTAGCAGGGGGCGAGGATACGCAGTATTTT.

In its sample, this clonotype was seen many times. The V call is TRBV7-9, the J call TRBJ2-5; TRBD1 or TRBD2 may be the D gene (6 bases each). Germline V lookup: CDR1 SEHNR, CDR2 FQNEAQ (reference sequence). V shed 1 base and J shed 5 bases, with 11 bases lying between them. The CDR3 covers 14 residues. This chain's CDR3 is CASSLVGGSETQYF. As DNA, the CDR3 is TGTGCCAGCAGCTTAGTCGGGGGCTCGGAGACCCAGTACTTC.

The chain is built from TRBV7-2 and TRBJ2-1; D is uncertain. Per germline, CDR1 SGHTA and CDR2 FQGNSA. The CDR3 sequence is 16 residues long. V was cut by 4 bases and J by 9 bases, with 22 bases left in between. The CDR3 loop is CASSYPTTISMGEQFF. The CDR3 DNA is TGTGCCAGCAGCTACCCTACTACGATCTCCATGGGTGAGCAGTTCTTC.

This clonotype was seen only a few times. This sequence joins TRBV29-1 and TRBJ1-1; the D is unclear. V gave up 3 bases and J gave up 10 bases, with 24 bases separating them. Germline lookup yields CDR1 SQVTM and CDR2 ANQGSEA. The CDR3 spans 15 residues. The CDR3 coding sequence is TGCAGCGTTGATCATTCTGGGAGAGGTCCAGCAGCAGCTTTCTTT. Translation gives CSVDHSGRGPAAAFF.

The chain couples TRBV29-1 to TRBJ2-2; possibly TRBD1 for D (6 bases). The V gene's germline CDR1 is SQVTM and CDR2 ANQGSEA. The V and J ends lost 3 bases and 5 bases respectively, with 16 bases between them. The CDR3 extends over 15 amino acids. The CDR3 DNA reads TGCAGCGTTGACCAGGGTGGGGGCAGTACCGGGGAGCTGTTTTTT. It codes for CSVDQGGGSTGELFF.